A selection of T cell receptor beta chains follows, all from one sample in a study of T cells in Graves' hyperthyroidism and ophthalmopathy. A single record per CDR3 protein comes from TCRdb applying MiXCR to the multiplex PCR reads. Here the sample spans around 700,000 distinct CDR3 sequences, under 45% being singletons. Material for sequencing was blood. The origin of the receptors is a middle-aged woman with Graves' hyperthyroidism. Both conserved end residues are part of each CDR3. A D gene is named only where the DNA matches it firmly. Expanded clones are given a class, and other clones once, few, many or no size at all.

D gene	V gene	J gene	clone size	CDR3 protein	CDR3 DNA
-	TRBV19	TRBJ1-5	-	CASSIGLLREPQHF	TGTGCCAGTAGTATAGGACTCCTCCGGGAGCCCCAGCATTTT
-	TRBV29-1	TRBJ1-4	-	CSGGGRANEKLFF	TGCAGCGGGGGGGGCAGAGCTAATGAAAAACTGTTTTTT
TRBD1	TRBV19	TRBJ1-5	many	CASSSTRTGYVQPQHF	TGTGCCAGTAGTTCCACGAGGACAGGGTACGTTCAGCCCCAGCATTTT
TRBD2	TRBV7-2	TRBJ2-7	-	CASSSPTSGRARQYF	TGTGCCAGCAGCTCCCCGACTAGCGGGAGGGCGCGGCAGTACTTC
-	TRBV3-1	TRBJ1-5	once	CASSQDALGLGNQPQHF	TGTGCCAGCAGCCAAGACGCGTTGGGTTTGGGCAATCAGCCCCAGCATTTT
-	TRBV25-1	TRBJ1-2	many	CASSESWGDYTF	TGTGCCAGCAGTGAATCATGGGGAGACTACACCTTC
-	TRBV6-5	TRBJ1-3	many	CASGEQRGNTIYF	TGTGCCAGCGGGGAACAGAGGGGAAACACCATATATTTT
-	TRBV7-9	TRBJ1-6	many	CASSLARADSPLHF	TGTGCCAGCAGCTTAGCGAGGGCGGATTCACCCCTCCACTTT
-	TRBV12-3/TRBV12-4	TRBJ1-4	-	CASTTGGGEKLFF	TGTGCCAGCACCACGGGGGGCGGCGAAAAACTGTTTTTT
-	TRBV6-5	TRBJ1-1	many	CASSYNTPPEAFF	TGTGCCAGCAGTTACAATACACCGCCCGAAGCTTTCTTT
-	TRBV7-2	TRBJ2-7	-	CASSLVPGVGFYEQYF	TGTGCCAGCAGCTTAGTACCGGGGGTGGGATTCTACGAGCAGTACTTC
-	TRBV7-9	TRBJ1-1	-	CASSLRYLATGVSPAFF	TGTGCCAGCAGCTTACGGTATCTAGCCACGGGAGTATCGCCAGCTTTCTTT
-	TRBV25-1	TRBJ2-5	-	CASSPRTILQETQYF	TGTGCCAGCAGTCCCCGTACGATTCTCCAAGAGACCCAGTACTTC
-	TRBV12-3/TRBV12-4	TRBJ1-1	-	CASSPARGFMNTEAFF	TGTGCCAGCAGCCCGGCGCGGGGCTTCATGAACACTGAAGCTTTCTTT
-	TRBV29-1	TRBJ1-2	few	CSVESTIYGYTF	TGCAGCGTTGAAAGTACAATCTATGGCTACACCTTC
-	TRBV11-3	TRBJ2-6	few	CASSTQGSGANVLTF	TGTGCCAGCAGCACCCAGGGCTCTGGGGCCAACGTCCTGACTTTC
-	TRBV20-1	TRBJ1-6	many	CSATDPEIHSPLHF	TGCAGTGCTACCGATCCCGAGATCCATTCACCCCTCCACTTT
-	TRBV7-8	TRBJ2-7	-	CASSLAWGKGNEQYF	TGTGCCAGCAGCTTAGCCTGGGGCAAGGGGAACGAGCAGTACTTC
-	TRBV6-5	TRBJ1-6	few	CASTMSPGLNSPLHF	TGTGCCAGCACCATGTCCCCGGGCCTTAATTCACCCCTCCACTTT
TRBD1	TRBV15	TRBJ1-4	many	CATSREGQSNEKLFF	TGTGCCACCAGCAGAGAGGGACAGAGTAATGAAAAACTGTTTTTT
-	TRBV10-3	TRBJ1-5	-	CAISESKSQPQHF	TGTGCCATCAGTGAGTCGAAAAGCCAGCCCCAGCATTTT
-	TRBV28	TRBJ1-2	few	CASSEGPAYGYTF	TGTGCAAGCAGTGAGGGTCCGGCCTATGGCTACACCTTC
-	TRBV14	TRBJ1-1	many	CASSTQGSDTEAFF	TGTGCCAGCAGCACCCAGGGTAGTGACACTGAAGCTTTCTTT
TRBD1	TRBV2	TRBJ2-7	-	CASIVWTGPPKRPYEQYF	TGTGCCAGCATCGTGTGGACAGGACCCCCGAAAAGACCCTACGAGCAGTACTTC
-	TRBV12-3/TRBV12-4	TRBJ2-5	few	CASSLGPGFEETQYF	TGTGCCAGCAGTTTAGGACCGGGGTTTGAAGAGACCCAGTACTTC
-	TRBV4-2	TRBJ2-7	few	CASSQEKRYEQYF	TGTGCCAGCAGCCAGGAAAAGCGCTACGAGCAGTACTTC
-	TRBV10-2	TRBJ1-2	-	CASSETRTGGYGYTF	TGCGCCAGCAGTGAAACTAGGACGGGCGGGTATGGCTACACCTTC
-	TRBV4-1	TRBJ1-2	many	CASSPQVGYGYTF	TGCGCCAGCAGCCCCCAGGTGGGCTATGGCTACACCTTC
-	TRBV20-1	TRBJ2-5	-	CSVGGVTQETQYF	TGCAGCGTGGGCGGAGTTACCCAAGAGACCCAGTACTTC
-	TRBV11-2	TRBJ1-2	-	CASSSLGTHPYGYTF	TGTGCCAGCAGCTCCCTCGGGACCCACCCCTATGGCTACACCTTC
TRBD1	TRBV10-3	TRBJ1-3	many	CAIRPMTGIVSGNTIYF	TGTGCCATCAGACCAATGACAGGGATAGTATCTGGAAACACCATATATTTT
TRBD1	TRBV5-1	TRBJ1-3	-	CASRENRGGNTIYF	TGCGCCAGCAGAGAAAACAGGGGGGGAAACACCATATATTTT
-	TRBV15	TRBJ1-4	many	CATSRDFQGMDEKLFF	TGTGCCACCAGCAGAGATTTTCAGGGAATGGATGAAAAACTGTTTTTT
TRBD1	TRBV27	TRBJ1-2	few	CASSRQGNGYGYTF	TGTGCCAGCAGCCGACAGGGGAACGGCTATGGCTACACCTTC
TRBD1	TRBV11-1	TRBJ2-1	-	CASSSITTGEQFF	TGTGCCAGCAGCTCCATTACGACAGGGGAGCAGTTCTTC